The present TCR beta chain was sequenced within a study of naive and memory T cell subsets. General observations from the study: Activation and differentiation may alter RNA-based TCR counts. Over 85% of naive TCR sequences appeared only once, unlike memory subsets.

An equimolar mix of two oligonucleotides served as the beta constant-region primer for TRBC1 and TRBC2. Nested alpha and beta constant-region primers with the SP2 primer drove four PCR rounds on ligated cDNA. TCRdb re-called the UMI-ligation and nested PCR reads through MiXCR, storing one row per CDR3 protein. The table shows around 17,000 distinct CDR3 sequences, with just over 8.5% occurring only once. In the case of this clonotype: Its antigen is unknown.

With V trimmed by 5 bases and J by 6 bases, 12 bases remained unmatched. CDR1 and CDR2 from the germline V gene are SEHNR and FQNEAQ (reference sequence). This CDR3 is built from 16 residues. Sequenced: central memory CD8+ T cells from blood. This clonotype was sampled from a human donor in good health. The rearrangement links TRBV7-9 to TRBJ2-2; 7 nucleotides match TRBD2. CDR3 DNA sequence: TGTGCCAGCAGCAAAAGCGGGAAGGGTCGGGCCGGGGAGCTGTTTTTT. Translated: CASSKSGKGRAGELFF.